The 27 T cell receptor beta chains below come from one sample, sequenced in a study of regulatory T cells in long-lasting Graves disease. CDR3 regions were amplified by Arm-PCR using iRepertoire HTBI primers to build TCR beta libraries. TCRdb passed the multiplex PCR reads through MiXCR, listing each CDR3 protein once. This table has about half a million distinct CDR3 sequences, approximately 23% appearing once. Noted time point: persistent/refractory GD, antithyroid drugs over 5 years with positive TRAb. PBMC-derived RNA was used for the TCR library. Sequencing was performed on peripheral blood mononuclear cells (PBMCs), taken when the disease was refractory, from a patient treated with antithyroid drugs. The receptors were gathered from a female donor with Graves disease.

This chain joins TRBV18 and TRBJ1-2; TRBD1 aligns across 8 bases. From germline, CDR1 is KGHSH and CDR2 LQKENI. The CDR3 runs 15 residues. The V and J ends lost 3 bases and 4 bases, in that order; junction bases with no gene match: 7. In nucleotides, the CDR3 is TGTGCCAGCTCACCTTCTGGACAGGGCGGCTATGGCTACACCTTC. This encodes CASSPSGQGGYGYTF.

In this sample, this clonotype turned up a few times. The J gene is TRBJ1-2, the V gene TRBV7-3; 7 bases are a match to TRBD1. CDR3 length: 16 amino acids. Germline CDR1 SGHTA, CDR2 FQGTGA. V lost 0 bases and J lost 0; bases outside the gene matches: 4. The CDR3 protein is CASSLTGTAANYGYTF. The CDR3 coding sequence is TGTGCCAGCAGCTTAACCGGGACAGCAGCTAACTATGGCTACACCTTC.

This clonotype was counted a few times. The chain employs TRBV20-1 and TRBJ2-7, with D maybe TRBD1 (6 bases). Germline V gene data show CDR1 as DFQATT and CDR2 as SNEGSKA (reference sequence). The CDR3 is made up of 12 amino acids. Trimming removed 0 bases from V and 3 bases from J, with 6 bases in between. CDR3 sequence reads: CSARETGYEQYF. In DNA, the CDR3 is TGCAGTGCTAGAGAGACAGGCTACGAGCAGTACTTC.

As for this clonotype: A much larger clone differs by one base, so this may be a read error. The chain has TRBV6-2 or TRBV6-3 and TRBJ2-2, with a tentative D call TRBD2 (5 bases). The CDR3 has 16 residues. From germline, CDR1 is MNHEY and CDR2 SVGEGT. CDR3 protein: CASSYSRRPNTGELLF. The CDR3 DNA is TGTGCCAGCAGTTACTCTCGCAGACCTAACACCGGGGAGCTGCTTTTT.

The CDR3 DNA follows: TGTGCTAGTGGTGGATGGGGTCAGCCCCAGCATTTT. This translates into CASGGWGQPQHF. V gene TRBV12-5 combines with J gene TRBJ1-5; no reliable D call. V was cut by 5 bases and J by 6 bases, with 8 bases left in between. CDR1 is LGHNT, CDR2 FRNRAP, per germline. The CDR3 spans 12 residues.

Ten or more counts support this clonotype. The J gene is TRBJ2-7, the V gene TRBV20-1; 7 bases map to TRBD1. This CDR3 comprises 12 residues. CDR1 is DFQATT and CDR2 is SNEGSKA in the germline V gene (reference sequence). With 7 bases clipped from V and 4 bases from J, the junction kept 7 bases outside the gene matches. The CDR3 coding sequence is TGCAGTGTAATCAGGGGGAGATACGAGCAGTACTTC. This gives the protein CSVIRGRYEQYF.

This clonotype was counted only a few times. The V and J genes are TRBV7-2 and TRBJ2-3; D might be TRBD2 (5 bases). This CDR3 comprises 16 residues. Trimming stripped 0 bases from V and 1 base from J, with 11 bases between. CDR1 SGHTA and CDR2 FQGNSA come from the germline V gene. The CDR3 is CASSLAPARGTDTQYF. The CDR3 DNA sequence: TGTGCCAGCAGCTTAGCCCCAGCGCGGGGCACAGATACGCAGTATTTT.

The chain is built from TRBV5-8 and TRBJ2-2, with D perhaps TRBD1 (5 bases). There are 14 residues in the CDR3. Trimming removed 6 bases from V and 4 bases from J, with 13 bases in between. In germline, CDR1 is SGHTS, CDR2 YDEGEE. CDR3 bases: TGTGCCAGCACCTCAGGGTGGGTCACCGGGGAGCTGTTTTTT. Translating gives CASTSGWVTGELFF.

The V call is TRBV7-3, the J call TRBJ2-2; a possible D gene is TRBD2 (5 bases). The V end was cut by 3 bases, the J end by 7 bases, with 12 bases between. Germline CDR1 SGHTA, CDR2 FQGTGA. The CDR3 sequence is 14 residues long. CDR3 nucleotides: TGTGCCAGCAGCTTGCGGGTGCAAGGCGGGGAGCTGTTTTTT. It translates to CASSLRVQGGELFF.

Ten or more counts support this clonotype. The gene calls are TRBV25-1 and TRBJ1-6, with 8 bases matching TRBD1. This CDR3 comprises 16 residues. Per the germline V gene, CDR1 is MGHDK and CDR2 is SYGVNS. V lost 2 bases to trimming and J lost 8 bases; unmatched junction nucleotides: 8. Here the CDR3 DNA reads TGTGCCAGCAGTGAAGCAAAGATACAGGGGGATTCACCCCTCCACTTT. This sequence encodes CASSEAKIQGDSPLHF.

This clonotype was seen ten or more times. The rearrangement links TRBV29-1 to TRBJ2-6, with a weak D call TRBD1 (6 bases). Germline V gene data show CDR1 as SQVTM and CDR2 as ANQGSEA. Trimming pared 6 bases from V and 1 base from J, leaving 13 bases between. The length of the CDR3 is 15 residues. CDR3 amino acids: CSVAPDRSGANVLTF. CDR3 nucleotide sequence: TGCAGCGTAGCCCCGGACAGATCTGGGGCCAACGTCCTGACTTTC. Drawing the rest from reference TRBV29-1 and TRBJ2-6, the complete variable domain is SAVISQKPSRDICQRGTSLTIQCQVDSQVTMMFWYRQQPGQSLTLIATANQGSEATYESGFVIDKFPISRPNLTFSTLTVSNMSPEDSSIYLCSVAPDRSGANVLTFGAGSRLTVL.

The genes are TRBV19 and TRBJ2-5, with D uncertain. Germline CDR1 reads LNHDA; CDR2 reads SQIVND (reference sequence). The CDR3 spans 14 residues. V lost 7 bases and J lost 0, with 12 bases in between. CDR3 DNA sequence: TGTGCCAGTACCAAGGACCCGTACCAAGAGACCCAGTACTTC. Amino acids: CASTKDPYQETQYF.

Note on this clonotype: This may be a read error, as it is one base from a much larger clone. The CDR3 does not end in the conserved phenylalanine or tryptophan, so this is likely a read error. This chain connects TRBV2 to TRBJ2-7; no firm D call. This CDR3 has 15 residues. Germline loops: CDR1 SNHLY, CDR2 FYNNEI. V lost 0 bases and J 2 bases, leaving 11 bases between the germline ends. The CDR3 protein is CASSEATGRTYEQYL. For the CDR3, the DNA is TGTGCCAGCAGTGAAGCAACCGGGCGGACCTACGAGCAGTACCTC.

In this sample, this clonotype turned up a few times. The chain joins TRBV3-1 to TRBJ2-5; no reliable D call. CDR3 length: 16 residues. Trimming cost V 0 bases and J 2 bases, with 13 bases left between them. The germline CDR1 and CDR2 sequences are LGHDT and YNNKEL (reference sequence). Here the CDR3 DNA reads TGTGCCAGCAGCCAAGAATCTCCCCCGAATCAAGAGACCCAGTACTTC. Protein sequence: CASSQESPPNQETQYF.

This clonotype was seen ten or more times. The rearrangement joins TRBV9 to TRBJ1-3; D is undetermined. V lost 5 bases and J lost 2, with 5 bases in between. The CDR3 totals 12 residues. Germline V CDR1 and CDR2: SGDLS, YYNGEE. The CDR3 DNA sequence: TGTGCCAGCAGTACCACTGGAAACACCATATATTTT. Translation: CASSTTGNTIYF.

The V gene is TRBV30, the J gene TRBJ1-2; D is perhaps TRBD1 (5 bases). Germline V gene lookup returns CDR1 GTSNPN and CDR2 SVGIG (reference sequence). CDR3 size: 13 residues. Trimming removed 2 bases at V and 6 bases at J, with 13 bases between. The CDR3 reads CAWSRGLRDGYTF. The CDR3 nucleotides read TGTGCCTGGAGTCGGGGCCTCCGGGATGGCTACACCTTC.

This clonotype was seen only a few times. V usage is TRBV4-1 and J usage is TRBJ2-2; the D is unclear. The CDR3 consists of 14 residues. Looked up from germline, CDR1 is MGHRA and CDR2 is YSYEKL. Trimming cost V 2 bases and J 4 bases, with 8 bases left between them. Here the CDR3 reads CASSQPLGTGELFF. The CDR3 nucleotides read TGCGCCAGCAGCCAACCGCTAGGCACCGGGGAGCTGTTTTTT.

As concerns this clonotype: A read error may be the cause here, since a much bigger clone is one base away. This chain connects TRBV28 to TRBJ2-7; 9 bases fit TRBD2. Germline CDR1 is MDHEN and CDR2 is SYDVKM. This CDR3 has 14 amino acids. After removal of 6 bases from V and 5 bases from J, the junction contained 8 bases not matched to a gene. The CDR3 DNA sequence: TGTGCCAGCAGAGTAGCGGGAGCGATCAACGAGCAGTACTTC. Protein: CASRVAGAINEQYF.

The V and J genes are TRBV7-2 and TRBJ1-3; 7 bases match TRBD1. V lost 5 bases and J lost 4; bases outside the gene matches: 5. The CDR3 runs to 14 residues. The V gene's germline CDR1 is SGHTA and CDR2 FQGNSA. The CDR3 spells CASSPRGYGNTIYF. As DNA, the CDR3 is TGTGCCAGCAGCCCCAGGGGGTACGGAAACACCATATATTTT.

The gene calls are TRBV27 and TRBJ2-2, with 11 bases that match TRBD1. V lost 4 bases and J lost 7; bases outside the gene matches: 11. The germline CDR1 and CDR2 sequences are MNHEY and SMNVEV (reference sequence). CDR3 length: 17 amino acids. In DNA, the CDR3 is TGTGCCAGCAGTTCCGGGACAGGGGGGGAGGCCATCGGGGAGCTGTTTTTT. The encoded protein is CASSSGTGGEAIGELFF.

The chain is built from TRBV11-2 and TRBJ1-1, with D possibly matching TRBD1 (5 bases). Germline V CDR1 and CDR2: SGHAT, FQNNGV. With 1 base removed from V and 5 bases from J, the gap between germline ends came to 14 bases. The CDR3 covers 15 residues. CDR3: CASSLGGGSRTEAFF. In DNA, the CDR3 is TGTGCCAGCAGCTTAGGGGGGGGGTCGAGGACTGAAGCTTTCTTT.

This clonotype has more than one count but fewer than ten. The chain uses TRBV12-3 or TRBV12-4 and TRBJ1-2; unclear D gene. The CDR3 loop spans 13 amino acids. V lost 3 bases to trimming and J lost 8 bases, with 13 bases between them. The CDR3 loop reads CASSFDSPSGYTF. The CDR3 nucleotides read TGTGCCAGCAGTTTTGACTCACCCTCCGGCTACACCTTC.

This clonotype came up many times. This chain uses TRBV19 with TRBJ2-2, with TRBD1 matching over 10 bases. The CDR3 contains 15 residues. The V gene's germline CDR1 is LNHDA and CDR2 SQIVND (reference sequence). The trim removed 6 bases at V and 4 bases at J, leaving 5 bases unmatched. CDR3 nucleotide sequence: TGTGCCAGTAGAACCGGGACAGGGGTCACCGGGGAGCTGTTTTTT. Translation: CASRTGTGVTGELFF.

The CDR3, as DNA: TGCAGTGCTGAGACAGGGGGGGGCTACACCTTC. Translating gives CSAETGGGYTF. This chain uses TRBV20-1 with TRBJ1-2, with 9 bases that match TRBD1. Germline CDR1 and CDR2: DFQATT and SNEGSKA (reference sequence). J was trimmed by 8 bases and V by 5 bases; bases with no gene match: 3. This CDR3 region has 11 residues.

This clonotype was observed at least ten times. The chain joins TRBV6-1 to TRBJ1-5; possibly TRBD1 for D (6 bases). In germline, CDR1 is MNHNS, CDR2 SASEGT. With 7 bases removed from V and 4 bases from J, the gap between germline ends came to 17 bases. CDR3 length equals 15 residues. CDR3 region: CASKSSGGPNQPQHF. The CDR3 bases are TGTGCCAGCAAGAGCTCGGGGGGGCCAAATCAGCCCCAGCATTTT.

V gene TRBV6-2 or TRBV6-3 combines with J gene TRBJ1-4; no definite D call. V was pared by 4 bases and J by 12 bases, with 18 bases between. Germline loops: CDR1 MNHEY, CDR2 SVGEGT. CDR3 size: 14 residues. CDR3: CASSSGISAVELFF. In nucleotides, the CDR3 is TGTGCCAGCAGTTCCGGGATCTCTGCAGTGGAACTGTTTTTT.

This clonotype came up many times. The V call is TRBV28, the J call TRBJ1-2, with 9 bases matching TRBD1. The J segment lost 3 bases and the V segment lost 3 bases, leaving 17 bases of the junction unmatched. This CDR3 is 19 amino acids long. Germline CDR1 and CDR2: MDHEN and SYDVKM. CDR3 bases: TGTGCCAGCAGTTTCCCCTCTTCCGGACAGGGGATATTTGACTATGGCTACACCTTC. Translated, it gives CASSFPSSGQGIFDYGYTF.